One and the same sample provided the 18 T cell receptor beta chains below, sequenced in a study of regulatory T cells in long-lasting Graves disease. Both iRepertoire HTBI primers and Arm-PCR of CDR3 regions were used to build the TCR beta libraries. TCRdb passed the multiplex PCR reads through MiXCR, listing each CDR3 protein once. The repertoire holds approximately 350,000 distinct CDR3 sequences, 23% seen once, with approximately 28% in the top ten. Specified time point: persistent/refractory GD, antithyroid drugs over 5 years with positive TRAb. RNA from PBMCs was the source of the TCR library. Sequencing used peripheral blood mononuclear cells (PBMCs), obtained when the disease was refractory, from a patient treated with antithyroid drugs. These receptors were collected from a middle-aged woman with Graves disease.

This clonotype was detected ten times or more. The chain is built from TRBV20-1 and TRBJ1-1; D is ambiguous. With 7 bases removed from V and 0 bases from J, the gap between germline ends came to 18 bases. This CDR3 is 15 amino acids long. Germline assignment: CDR1 DFQATT and CDR2 SNEGSKA (reference sequence). The CDR3, as DNA: TGCAGTGGTATTACCCCGGAAGGCTTGAACACTGAAGCTTTCTTT. This encodes CSGITPEGLNTEAFF.

At least ten counts were recorded for this clonotype. This chain links TRBV28 with TRBJ1-1; tentative D call: TRBD1 (5 bases). Trimming cost V 3 bases and J 0 bases, with 11 bases left between them. CDR1 and CDR2 (germline): MDHEN, SYDVKM. CDR3 length: 15 residues. CDR3 protein: CASSFLTALNTEAFF. CDR3 DNA: TGTGCCAGCAGTTTTTTGACAGCGCTGAACACTGAAGCTTTCTTT.

This clonotype was counted many times. The chain joins TRBV6-5 to TRBJ1-6; 7 bases are a match to TRBD1. After removal of 4 bases from V and 10 bases from J, the junction contained 7 bases not matched to a gene. Germline V lookup: CDR1 MNHEY, CDR2 SVGAGI. The CDR3 runs to 14 residues. The CDR3: CASSFDRAGSPLHF. The CDR3 DNA reads TGTGCCAGCAGTTTCGACAGGGCAGGCTCACCCCTCCACTTT.

CDR3 amino acids: CASSPPGQETQYF. In DNA, the CDR3 is TGTGCCAGCTCACCACCGGGGCAAGAGACCCAGTACTTC. This chain uses TRBV18 with TRBJ2-5; D unclear. CDR1 is KGHSH and CDR2 is LQKENI in the germline V gene. V dropped 0 bases and J dropped 2 bases, with 4 bases sitting between them. This CDR3 comprises 13 residues.

The sample holds many counts of this clonotype. The chain carries TRBV28 and TRBJ2-2, with 7 bases matching TRBD2. CDR3 length: 14 amino acids. V shed 5 bases, J shed 6 bases, and the junction held 6 bases outside the gene matches. The germline V gene has CDR1 MDHEN and CDR2 SYDVKM. The CDR3 region is CASSRAGSSGELFF. The CDR3 region has the DNA TGTGCCAGCAGTCGAGCGGGAAGTTCCGGGGAGCTGTTTTTT.

The V gene is TRBV3-1, the J gene TRBJ1-1; D gene unclear. Trimming cost V 1 base and J 4 bases, with 7 bases left between them. The CDR3 has 13 residues. The germline CDR1 and CDR2 sequences are LGHDT and YNNKEL (reference sequence). The CDR3 DNA reads TGTGCCAGCAGCCAAGTATATTGCACTGAAGCTTTCTTT. Its protein is CASSQVYCTEAFF.

The rearrangement links TRBV5-4 to TRBJ2-5; 8 bases match TRBD1. The CDR3 extends over 14 amino acids. V was clipped by 2 bases and J by 5 bases; unmatched bases: 5. Germline V gene lookup returns CDR1 SGHNT and CDR2 YYREEE (reference sequence). DNA for the CDR3: TGTGCCAGCAGCTTTGCAGGGGGCCGGGAGACCCAGTACTTC. Translated: CASSFAGGRETQYF.

The J gene is TRBJ1-2, the V gene TRBV6-1; D is unclear. Germline-derived CDR1 and CDR2 are MNHNS and SASEGT. The CDR3 has 15 amino acids. V was clipped by 1 base and J by 0 bases, with 9 bases between them. The CDR3 reads CASSEGPAANYGYTF. CDR3 coding DNA: TGTGCCAGCAGTGAAGGACCGGCAGCTAACTATGGCTACACCTTC.

This clonotype was counted many times. The J gene is TRBJ2-5, the V gene TRBV2; TRBD2 matches 9 bases. Germline-derived CDR1 and CDR2 are SNHLY and FYNNEI. The CDR3 consists of 14 residues. J gave up 4 bases and V 4 bases, and 4 bases lay outside the gene matches. The CDR3 reads CASSASGRTETQYF. The CDR3, as DNA: TGTGCCAGCAGTGCCAGCGGGAGGACAGAGACCCAGTACTTC.

This clonotype was detected a few times. The gene calls are TRBV28 and TRBJ2-1; TRBD1 is a possible D gene (6 bases). CDR3 length: 16 amino acids. Trimming removed 6 bases at V and 8 bases at J, with 23 bases between. Germline V lookup: CDR1 MDHEN, CDR2 SYDVKM. CDR3 loop: CASSHLDLRGCDEQFF. The CDR3 region has the DNA TGTGCCAGCAGCCACCTAGATCTTAGGGGGTGCGATGAGCAGTTCTTC.

The chain joins TRBV5-5 to TRBJ1-1, with D possibly TRBD1 on 5 matching bases. Deletions cut 4 bases from V and 8 bases from J, with 12 bases between. Germline V gene lookup returns CDR1 SGHKS and CDR2 YYEKEE (reference sequence). The CDR3 extends over 12 amino acids. CDR3 bases: TGTGCCAGCAGCAATTTGACAGCAGAAGCTTTCTTT. The encoded protein is CASSNLTAEAFF. Filled out from reference TRBV5-5 and TRBJ1-1, the complete variable domain reads DAGVTQSPTHLIKTRGQQVTLRCSPISGHKSVSWYQQVLGQGPQFIFQYYEKEERGRGNFPDRFSARQFPNYSSELNVNALLLGDSALYLCASSNLTAEAFFGQGTRLTVV.

This clonotype showed up many times. The V and J genes are TRBV7-2 and TRBJ2-7; D tentatively reads TRBD1 or TRBD2 (5 bases each). The V gene's germline CDR1 is SGHTA and CDR2 FQGNSA. Deletions cut 4 bases from V and 7 bases from J, with 17 bases between. The CDR3 length is 14 residues. CDR3 nucleotide sequence: TGTGCCAGCAGCTCCAGAGCCGGGACGGTGGAGCAGTACTTC. Translating gives CASSSRAGTVEQYF.

The chain joins TRBV3-1 to TRBJ1-1; no firm D call. V was trimmed by 2 bases and J by 2 bases, leaving 12 bases between them. Germline V gene sequence: CDR1 LGHDT, CDR2 YNNKEL (reference sequence). The CDR3 contains 15 residues. The CDR3 here is CASSQSDQVNTEAFF. The DNA for the CDR3 is TGTGCCAGCAGCCAATCTGACCAGGTAAACACTGAAGCTTTCTTT.

The V and J genes are TRBV9 and TRBJ2-7; 10 bases align to TRBD1. Trimming took 2 bases from V and 4 from J; bases not matched to a gene: 12. This CDR3 is built from 17 residues. Germline loops: CDR1 SGDLS, CDR2 YYNGEE. The CDR3 sequence is CASSVLPGQGSLYEQYF. DNA for the CDR3: TGTGCCAGCAGCGTTTTACCGGGACAGGGGAGTCTATACGAGCAGTACTTC.

This clonotype was found a few times. Mismatch with germline at one junction end may stem from a read error. V usage is TRBV25-1 and J usage is TRBJ2-7; perhaps TRBD2 as D (6 bases). The CDR3 has 15 residues. CDR1 and CDR2 (germline): MGHDK, SYGVNS. The CDR3 region is CASREWRGRSYEQYF. The CDR3 DNA is TGTGCCAGCAGAGAATGGAGGGGACGGTCCTACGAGCAGTACTTC.

In regard to this clonotype: Its ends do not fully match the called genes, so a read error is possible. The rearrangement uses TRBV24-1 and TRBJ2-5; D might be TRBD1 (5 bases). CDR3 size: 13 residues. Germline CDR1 and CDR2: KGHDR and SFDVKD. The DNA of the CDR3 is TGTGCCACCAGTGTCGACAGACAAGGGACCCAGTACTTC. Encoded protein: CATSVDRQGTQYF.

The chain employs TRBV11-2 and TRBJ2-7; 8 bases match TRBD1. The CDR3 has 15 amino acids. The ends lost 5 bases at V and 3 bases at J; junction bases unmatched: 9. In germline, CDR1 is SGHAT, CDR2 FQNNGV. CDR3: CASSVEDRENYEQYF. Here the CDR3 DNA reads TGTGCCAGCAGCGTGGAGGACAGGGAAAACTACGAGCAGTACTTC.

In this sample, this clonotype turned up a few times. This may be a read error: a much more frequent sequence differs by one nucleotide. Without the conserved terminal phenylalanine or tryptophan, this CDR3 likely stems from a read error. The chain employs TRBV12-3 or TRBV12-4 and TRBJ1-6; D unclear. Between the trimmed V and J ends, which lost 3 bases and 3 bases, there was a span of 9 bases. The CDR3 has 15 amino acids. CDR3 sequence reads: CASSFGDFYNSPLHL. For the CDR3, the DNA is TGTGCCAGCAGTTTTGGGGATTTCTATAATTCACCCCTCCACCTT.